This entry concerns a single T cell receptor beta chain. Its target is not known. The source of the sample is a study of vaccination and CD4 T cells after COVID-19. Treatment indicated: roughly 11-day PBMC culture with coronavirus spike peptide pools or control peptides (ViraFEST assay). Sequencing of the DNA from cultured CD4+ T cells was carried out with the Oncomine TCR Beta short-read assay. Researchers extracted genomic DNA from CD4+ T cells that had been cultured. TCRdb called the PCR reads again in MiXCR, with one record for every CDR3 protein. The sample records fewer than 15,000 distinct CDR3 sequences, approximately 60% being singletons. The sample consisted of CD4+ T cells from blood, cultured in vitro, taken before SARS-CoV-2 vaccination. This receptor was obtained from a human donor who had recovered from COVID-19.

The CDR3 loop reads CAIRNSLMLRTGELFF. In DNA, the CDR3 is TGTGCCATCAGAAACTCACTTATGTTACGCACCGGGGAGCTGTTTTTT. The chain recombines TRBV10-3 with TRBJ2-2; D uncertain. CDR3 size: 16 residues. CDR1 and CDR2 (germline): ENHRY, SYGVKD. Trimming took off 6 bases at V and 4 bases at J, with 18 bases between the two ends.